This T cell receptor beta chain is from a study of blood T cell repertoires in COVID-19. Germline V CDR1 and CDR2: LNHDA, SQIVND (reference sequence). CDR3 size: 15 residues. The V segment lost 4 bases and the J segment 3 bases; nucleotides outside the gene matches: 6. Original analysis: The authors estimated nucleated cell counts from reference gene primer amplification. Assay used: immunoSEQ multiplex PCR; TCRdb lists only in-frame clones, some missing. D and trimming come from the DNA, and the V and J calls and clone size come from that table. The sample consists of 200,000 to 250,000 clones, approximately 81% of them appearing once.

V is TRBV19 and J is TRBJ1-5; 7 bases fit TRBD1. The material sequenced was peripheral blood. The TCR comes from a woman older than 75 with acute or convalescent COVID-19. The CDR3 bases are TGTGCCAGTAGTACACAGGGGACCTACAATCAGCCCCAGCATTTT. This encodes CASSTQGTYNQPQHF.